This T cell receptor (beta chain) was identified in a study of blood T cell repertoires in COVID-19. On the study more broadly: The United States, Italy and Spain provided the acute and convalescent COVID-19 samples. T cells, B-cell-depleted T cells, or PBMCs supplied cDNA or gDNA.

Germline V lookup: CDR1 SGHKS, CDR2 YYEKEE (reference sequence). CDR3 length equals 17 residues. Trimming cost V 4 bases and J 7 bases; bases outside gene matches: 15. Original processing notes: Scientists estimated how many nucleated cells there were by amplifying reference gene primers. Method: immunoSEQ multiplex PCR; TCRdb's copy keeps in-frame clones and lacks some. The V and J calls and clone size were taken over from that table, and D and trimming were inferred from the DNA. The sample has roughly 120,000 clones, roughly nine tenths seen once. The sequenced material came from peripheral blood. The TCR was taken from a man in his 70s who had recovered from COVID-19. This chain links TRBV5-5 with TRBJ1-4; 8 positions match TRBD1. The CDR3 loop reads CASSRGAAGGIGEKLFF. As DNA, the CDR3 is TGTGCCAGCAGCCGAGGAGCGGCAGGGGGCATTGGTGAAAAACTGTTTTTT.